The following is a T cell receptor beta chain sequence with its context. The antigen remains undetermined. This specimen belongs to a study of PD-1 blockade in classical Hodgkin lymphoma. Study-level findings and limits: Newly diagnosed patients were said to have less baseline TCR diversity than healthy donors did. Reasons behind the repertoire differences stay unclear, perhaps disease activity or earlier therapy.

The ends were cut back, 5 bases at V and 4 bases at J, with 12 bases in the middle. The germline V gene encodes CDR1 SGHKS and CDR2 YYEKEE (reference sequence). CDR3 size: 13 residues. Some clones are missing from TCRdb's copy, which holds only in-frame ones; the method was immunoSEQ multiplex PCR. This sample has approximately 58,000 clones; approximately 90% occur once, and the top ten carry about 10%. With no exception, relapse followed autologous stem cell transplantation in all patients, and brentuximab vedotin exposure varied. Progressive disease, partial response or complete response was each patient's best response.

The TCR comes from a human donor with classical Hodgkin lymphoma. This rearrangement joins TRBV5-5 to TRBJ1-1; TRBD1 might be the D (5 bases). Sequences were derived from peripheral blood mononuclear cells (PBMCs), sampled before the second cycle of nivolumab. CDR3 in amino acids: CASRGTEGTEAFF. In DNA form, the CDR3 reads TGTGCCAGCAGGGGGACTGAGGGCACTGAAGCTTTCTTT.